What follows are 9 T cell receptor beta chains derived from one specimen sequenced in a study of T cell responses to AZD1222 COVID-19 vaccine. Some clones are missing from TCRdb's copy, which holds only in-frame ones; the method was immunoSEQ multiplex PCR. Of fewer than 150,000 clones listed, 90% were seen once; the top ten hold around 3.6%. Sample: peripheral blood, taken on day 0 of AZD1222 vaccination. The receptors here all came from an adult in good health.

The rearrangement links TRBV24-1 to TRBJ1-3, with D unclear. The V gene's germline CDR1 is KGHDR and CDR2 SFDVKD. V lost 5 bases and J lost 5, with 9 bases in between. CDR3 size: 13 residues. CDR3 residues: CATSGGGRNTIYF. The DNA of the CDR3 is TGTGCCACCAGTGGTGGAGGAAGAAACACCATATATTTT.

The chain has TRBV6-2 or TRBV6-3 and TRBJ1-6, with D perhaps TRBD1 (5 bases). The V and J ends lost 5 bases and 6 bases respectively, with 14 bases between them. CDR1 is MNHEY and CDR2 is SVGEGT in the germline V gene. There are 15 residues in the CDR3. This CDR3 is CASSPAGTGNSPLHF. DNA of the CDR3: TGTGCCAGCAGTCCCGCCGGGACCGGTAATTCACCCCTCCACTTT.

This sequence joins TRBV6-1 and TRBJ2-1; possibly TRBD1 or TRBD2 for D (5 bases each). The CDR3 length is 14 residues. Germline CDR1 and CDR2: MNHNS and SASEGT. Trimming left V 4 bases short and J 7 bases short, with 14 bases between. CDR3 bases: TGTGCCAGCAGTGGACTACAGGCTACTAATGAGCAGTTCTTC. This codes for CASSGLQATNEQFF.

The J gene is TRBJ2-7, the V gene TRBV5-1; no firm D call. Germline V gene sequence: CDR1 SGHRS, CDR2 YFSETQ. V was trimmed by 2 bases and J by 5 bases, leaving 11 bases between them. The CDR3 extends over 13 amino acids. CDR3 region: CASSFFSSNEQYF. CDR3 DNA: TGCGCCAGCAGCTTCTTCAGCAGCAACGAGCAGTACTTC.

The rearrangement joins TRBV29-1 to TRBJ2-3; D is possibly TRBD2 (6 bases). Germline V lookup: CDR1 SQVTM, CDR2 ANQGSEA. V lost 0 bases to trimming and J lost 4 bases, with 14 bases between them. The CDR3 sequence is 15 residues long. For the CDR3, the DNA is TGCAGCGTTGAAGATAACCGGGAGCTCGCAGATACGCAGTATTTT. Encoded protein: CSVEDNRELADTQYF.

On this clone: This CDR3 is also generated by other DNA sequences in the sample. This chain joins TRBV30 and TRBJ1-3, with D uncertain. The V end lost 0 bases, the J end lost 0 bases, and 6 bases lay between the germline ends. The germline gives CDR1 GTSNPN, CDR2 SVGIG (reference sequence). The CDR3 has 14 residues. The CDR3 DNA is TGTGCCTGGAGTGTCGGTGGCTCTGGAAACACCATATATTTT. Amino acids: CAWSVGGSGNTIYF.

J is TRBJ2-5 and V is TRBV4-1; D is unclear. Germline V gene sequence: CDR1 MGHRA, CDR2 YSYEKL. Trimming removed 2 bases from V and 4 bases from J, with 5 bases in between. The CDR3 is 12 amino acids. The CDR3 sequence: CASSQLGETQYF. CDR3 coding DNA: TGCGCCAGCAGCCAACTGGGAGAGACCCAGTACTTC.

This rearrangement joins TRBV23-1 to TRBJ2-7; the D call may be TRBD1 or TRBD2 (6 bases each). TRBV23-1 is reported as an ORF; its role is uncertain. The CDR3 extends over 13 amino acids. V was shortened by 9 bases and J by 2 bases, with 14 bases between the two germline ends. The CDR3 is CARAGRGPYEQYF. CDR3 DNA sequence: TGCGCCAGGGCGGGTCGGGGGCCCTACGAGCAGTACTTC.

The chain links TRBV5-4 to TRBJ1-2, with D unresolved. The CDR3 is 16 residues long. The V gene's germline CDR1 is SGHNT and CDR2 YYREEE (reference sequence). V was cut by 0 bases and J by 0 bases, with 12 bases left in between. CDR3 region: CASSLEVEGTNYGYTF. CDR3 bases: TGTGCCAGCAGCTTGGAGGTTGAGGGTACTAACTATGGCTACACCTTC.